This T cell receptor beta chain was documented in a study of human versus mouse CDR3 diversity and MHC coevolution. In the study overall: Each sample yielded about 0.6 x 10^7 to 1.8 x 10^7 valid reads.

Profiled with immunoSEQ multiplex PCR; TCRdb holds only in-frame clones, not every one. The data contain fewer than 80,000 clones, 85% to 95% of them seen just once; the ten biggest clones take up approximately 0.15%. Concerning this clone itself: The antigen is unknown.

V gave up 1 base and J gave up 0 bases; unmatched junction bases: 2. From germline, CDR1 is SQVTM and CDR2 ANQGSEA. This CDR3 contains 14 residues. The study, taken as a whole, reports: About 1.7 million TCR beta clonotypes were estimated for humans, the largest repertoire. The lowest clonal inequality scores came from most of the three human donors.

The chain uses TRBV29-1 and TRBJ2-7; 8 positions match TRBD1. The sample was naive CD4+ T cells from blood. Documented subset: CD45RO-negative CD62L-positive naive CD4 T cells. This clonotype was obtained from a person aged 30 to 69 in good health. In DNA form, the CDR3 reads TGCAGCGTTGAAGGGGGGACAGGCTCCTACGAGCAGTACTTC. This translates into CSVEGGTGSYEQYF.